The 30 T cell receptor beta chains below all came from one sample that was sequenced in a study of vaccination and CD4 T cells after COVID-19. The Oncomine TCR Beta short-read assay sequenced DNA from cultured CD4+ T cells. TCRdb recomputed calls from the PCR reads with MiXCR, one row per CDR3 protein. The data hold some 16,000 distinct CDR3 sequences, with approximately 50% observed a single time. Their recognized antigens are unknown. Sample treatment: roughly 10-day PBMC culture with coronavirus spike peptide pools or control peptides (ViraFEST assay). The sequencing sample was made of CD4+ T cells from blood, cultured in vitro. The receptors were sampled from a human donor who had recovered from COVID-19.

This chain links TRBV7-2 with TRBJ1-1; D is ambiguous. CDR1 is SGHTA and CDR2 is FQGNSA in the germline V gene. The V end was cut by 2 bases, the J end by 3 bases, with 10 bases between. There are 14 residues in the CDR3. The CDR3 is CASSLIGRDTEAFF. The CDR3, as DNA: TGTGCCAGCAGCTTAATCGGTCGGGACACTGAAGCTTTCTTT.

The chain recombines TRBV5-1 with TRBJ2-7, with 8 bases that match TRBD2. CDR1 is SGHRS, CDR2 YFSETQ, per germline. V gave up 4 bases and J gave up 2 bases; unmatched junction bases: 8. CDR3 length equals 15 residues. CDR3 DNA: TGCGCCAGCAGCGCAGAAGCGGGACTAGCCTACGAGCAGTACTTC. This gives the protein CASSAEAGLAYEQYF.

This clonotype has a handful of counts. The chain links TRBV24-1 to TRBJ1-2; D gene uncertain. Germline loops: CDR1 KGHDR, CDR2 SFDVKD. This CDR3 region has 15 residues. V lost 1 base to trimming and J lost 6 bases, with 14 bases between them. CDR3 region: CATSDLTRPGDGYTF. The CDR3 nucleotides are TGTGCCACCAGTGATTTAACCAGGCCGGGAGATGGCTACACCTTC.

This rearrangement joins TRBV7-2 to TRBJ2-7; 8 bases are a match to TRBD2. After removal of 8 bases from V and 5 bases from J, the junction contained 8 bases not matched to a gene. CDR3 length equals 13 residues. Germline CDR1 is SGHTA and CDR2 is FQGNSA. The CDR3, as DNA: TGTGCCAGCCGTTCGGGGGGGCGAAACGAGCAGTACTTC. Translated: CASRSGGRNEQYF.

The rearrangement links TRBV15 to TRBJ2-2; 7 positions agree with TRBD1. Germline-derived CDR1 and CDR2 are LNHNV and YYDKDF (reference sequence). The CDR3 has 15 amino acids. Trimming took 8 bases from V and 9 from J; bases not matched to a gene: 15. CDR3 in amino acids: CATGLTGRGYRELFF. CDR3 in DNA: TGTGCCACCGGCCTCACGGGCAGGGGGTACCGGGAGCTGTTTTTT.

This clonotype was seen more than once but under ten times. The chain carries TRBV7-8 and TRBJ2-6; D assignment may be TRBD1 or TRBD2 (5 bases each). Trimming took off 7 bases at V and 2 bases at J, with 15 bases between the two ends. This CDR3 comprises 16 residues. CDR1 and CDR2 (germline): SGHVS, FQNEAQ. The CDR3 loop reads CASTPSGGAGANVLTF. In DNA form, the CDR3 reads TGTGCCAGCACCCCTAGTGGGGGAGCTGGGGCCAACGTCCTGACTTTC.

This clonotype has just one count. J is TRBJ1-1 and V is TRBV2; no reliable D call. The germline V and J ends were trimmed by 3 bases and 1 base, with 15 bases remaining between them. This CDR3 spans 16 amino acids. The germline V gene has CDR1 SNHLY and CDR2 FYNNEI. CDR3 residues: CASSDVVHVANTEAFF. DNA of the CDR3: TGTGCCAGCAGTGATGTGGTCCACGTAGCGAACACTGAAGCTTTCTTT.

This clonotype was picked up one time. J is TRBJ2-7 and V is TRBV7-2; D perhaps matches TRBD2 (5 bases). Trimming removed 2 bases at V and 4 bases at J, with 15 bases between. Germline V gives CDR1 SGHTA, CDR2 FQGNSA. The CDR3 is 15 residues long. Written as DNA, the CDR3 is TGTGCCAGCAGCTTATCGTACGGGGTTGGGTACGAGCAGTACTTC. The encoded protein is CASSLSYGVGYEQYF.

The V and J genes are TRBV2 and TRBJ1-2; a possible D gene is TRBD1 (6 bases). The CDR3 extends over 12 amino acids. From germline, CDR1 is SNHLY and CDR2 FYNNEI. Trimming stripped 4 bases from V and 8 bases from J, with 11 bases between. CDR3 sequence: CASSAGGWGYTF. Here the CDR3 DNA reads TGTGCCAGCAGTGCCGGGGGCTGGGGCTACACCTTC.

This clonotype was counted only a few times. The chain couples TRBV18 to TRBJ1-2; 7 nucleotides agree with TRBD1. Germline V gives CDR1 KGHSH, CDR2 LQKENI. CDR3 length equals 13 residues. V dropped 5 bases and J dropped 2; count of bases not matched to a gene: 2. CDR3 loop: CASSGQANYGYTF. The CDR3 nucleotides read TGTGCCAGCTCAGGACAGGCCAACTATGGCTACACCTTC.

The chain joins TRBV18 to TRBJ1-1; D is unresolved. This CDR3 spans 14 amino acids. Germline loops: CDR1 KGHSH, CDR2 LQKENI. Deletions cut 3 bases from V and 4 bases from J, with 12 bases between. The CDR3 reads CASSPGRPATEAFF. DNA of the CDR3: TGTGCCAGCTCACCCGGCAGGCCGGCCACTGAAGCTTTCTTT.

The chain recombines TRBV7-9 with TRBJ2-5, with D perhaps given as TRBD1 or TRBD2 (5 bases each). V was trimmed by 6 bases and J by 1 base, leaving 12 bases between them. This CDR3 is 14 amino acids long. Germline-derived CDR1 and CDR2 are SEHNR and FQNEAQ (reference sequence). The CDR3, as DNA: TGTGCCAGCAGACGGACGGGGACCCAAGAGACCCAGTACTTC. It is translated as CASRRTGTQETQYF.

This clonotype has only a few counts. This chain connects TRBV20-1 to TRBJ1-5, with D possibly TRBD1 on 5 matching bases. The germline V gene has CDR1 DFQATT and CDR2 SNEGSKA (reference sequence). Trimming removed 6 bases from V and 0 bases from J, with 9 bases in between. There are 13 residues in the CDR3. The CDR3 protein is CSAMGDSNQPQHF. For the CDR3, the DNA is TGCAGTGCAATGGGGGATAGCAATCAGCCCCAGCATTTT.

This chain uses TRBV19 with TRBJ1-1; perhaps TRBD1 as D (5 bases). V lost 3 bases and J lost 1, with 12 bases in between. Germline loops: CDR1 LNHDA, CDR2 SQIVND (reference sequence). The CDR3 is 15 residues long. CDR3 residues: CASSIGTAGNTEAFF. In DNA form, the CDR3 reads TGTGCCAGTAGTATCGGGACCGCCGGGAACACTGAAGCTTTCTTT.

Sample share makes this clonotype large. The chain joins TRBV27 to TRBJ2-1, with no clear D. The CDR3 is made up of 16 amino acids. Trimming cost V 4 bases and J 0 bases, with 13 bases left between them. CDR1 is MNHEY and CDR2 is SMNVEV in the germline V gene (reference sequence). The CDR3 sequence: CASSSFMRSSYNEQFF. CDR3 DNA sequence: TGTGCCAGCAGTTCCTTTATGCGGAGCTCCTACAATGAGCAGTTCTTC.

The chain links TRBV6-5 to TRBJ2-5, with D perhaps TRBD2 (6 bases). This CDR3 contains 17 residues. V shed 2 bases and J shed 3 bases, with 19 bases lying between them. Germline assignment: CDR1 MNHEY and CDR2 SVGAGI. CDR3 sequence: CASSYEVRGLKEETQYF. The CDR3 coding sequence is TGTGCCAGCAGTTACGAAGTTCGCGGACTAAAAGAAGAGACCCAGTACTTC.

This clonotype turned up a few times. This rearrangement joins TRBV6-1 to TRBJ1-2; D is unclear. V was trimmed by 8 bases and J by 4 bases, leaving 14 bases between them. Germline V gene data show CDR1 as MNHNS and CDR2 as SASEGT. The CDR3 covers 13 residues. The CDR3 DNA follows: TGTGCCAGCTTAGGGTGGCGCGGCTATGGCTACACCTTC. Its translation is CASLGWRGYGYTF.

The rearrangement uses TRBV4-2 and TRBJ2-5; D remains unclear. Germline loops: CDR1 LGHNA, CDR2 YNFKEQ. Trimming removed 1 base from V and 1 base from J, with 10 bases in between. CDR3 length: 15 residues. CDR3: CASSQAGTSQETQYF. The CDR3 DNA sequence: TGTGCCAGCAGCCAAGCGGGCACCTCCCAAGAGACCCAGTACTTC.

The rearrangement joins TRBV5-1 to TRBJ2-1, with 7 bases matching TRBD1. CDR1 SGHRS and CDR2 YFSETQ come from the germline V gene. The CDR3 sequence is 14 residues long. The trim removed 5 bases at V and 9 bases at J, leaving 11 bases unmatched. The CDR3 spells CASSYVTGYSEQFF. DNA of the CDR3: TGCGCCAGCAGTTATGTGACAGGGTACTCTGAGCAGTTCTTC.

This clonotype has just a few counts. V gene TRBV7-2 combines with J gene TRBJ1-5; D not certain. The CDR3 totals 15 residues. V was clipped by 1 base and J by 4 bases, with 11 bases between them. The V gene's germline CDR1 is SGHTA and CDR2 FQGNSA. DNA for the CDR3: TGTGCCAGCAGCTTAGGAAGATCGGAGAATCAGCCCCAGCATTTT. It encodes CASSLGRSENQPQHF.

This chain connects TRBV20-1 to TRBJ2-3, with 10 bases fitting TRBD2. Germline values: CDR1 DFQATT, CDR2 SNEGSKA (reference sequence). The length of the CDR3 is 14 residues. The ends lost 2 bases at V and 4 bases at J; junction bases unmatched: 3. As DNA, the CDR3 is TGCAGTGCTAGAATCAGCGGGAGGGCAGATACGCAGTATTTT. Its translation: CSARISGRADTQYF.

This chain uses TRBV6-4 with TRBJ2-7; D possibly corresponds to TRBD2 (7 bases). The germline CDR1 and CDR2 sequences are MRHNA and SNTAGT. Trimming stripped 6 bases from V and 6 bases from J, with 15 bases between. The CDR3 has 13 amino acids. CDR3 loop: CASSPDRGGEQYF. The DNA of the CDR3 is TGTGCCAGCAGCCCGGATAGGGGGGGCGAGCAGTACTTC.

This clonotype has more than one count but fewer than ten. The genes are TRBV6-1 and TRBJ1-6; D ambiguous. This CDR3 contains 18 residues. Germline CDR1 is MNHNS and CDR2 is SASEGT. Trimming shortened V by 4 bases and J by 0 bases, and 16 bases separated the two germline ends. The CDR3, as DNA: TGTGCCAGCAGTGGAGACGACTCGAAGAGCTCCTATAATTCACCCCTCCACTTT. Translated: CASSGDDSKSSYNSPLHF.

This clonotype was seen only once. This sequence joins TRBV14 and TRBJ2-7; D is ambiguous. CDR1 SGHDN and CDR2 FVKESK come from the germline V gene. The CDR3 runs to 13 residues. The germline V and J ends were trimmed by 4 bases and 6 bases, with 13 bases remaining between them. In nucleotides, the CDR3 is TGTGCCAGCAGCCCTCTATTGGGCGGCGAGCAGTACTTC. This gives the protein CASSPLLGGEQYF. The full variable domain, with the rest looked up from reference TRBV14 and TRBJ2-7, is EAGVTQFPSHSVIEKGQTVTLRCDPISGHDNLYWYRRVMGKEIKFLLHFVKESKQDESGMPNNRFLAERTGGTYSTLKVQPAELEDSGVYFCASSPLLGGEQYFGPGTRLTVT.

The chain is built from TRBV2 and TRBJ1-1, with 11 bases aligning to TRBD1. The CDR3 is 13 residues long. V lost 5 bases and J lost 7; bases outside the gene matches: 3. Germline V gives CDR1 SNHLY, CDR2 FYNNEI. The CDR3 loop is CASSSDRGREAFF. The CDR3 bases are TGTGCCAGCAGTTCGGACAGGGGGCGTGAAGCTTTCTTT. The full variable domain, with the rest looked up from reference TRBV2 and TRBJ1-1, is EPEVTQTPSHQVTQMGQEVILRCVPISNHLYFYWYRQILGQKVEFLVSFYNNEISEKSEIFDDQFSVERPDGSNFTLKIRSTKLEDSAMYFCASSSDRGREAFFGQGTRLTVV.

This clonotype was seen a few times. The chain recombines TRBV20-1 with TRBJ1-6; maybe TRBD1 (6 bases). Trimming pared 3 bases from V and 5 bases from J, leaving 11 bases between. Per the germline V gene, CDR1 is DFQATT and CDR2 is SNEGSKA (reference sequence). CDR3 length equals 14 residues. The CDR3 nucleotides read TGCAGTGCTAGTATGGGGGGCAATAATTCACCCCTCCACTTT. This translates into CSASMGGNNSPLHF.

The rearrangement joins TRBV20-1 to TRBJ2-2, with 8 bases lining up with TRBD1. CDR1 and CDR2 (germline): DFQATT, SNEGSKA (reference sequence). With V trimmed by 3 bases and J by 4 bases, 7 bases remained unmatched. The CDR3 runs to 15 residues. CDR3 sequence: CSASVDREVTGELFF. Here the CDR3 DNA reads TGCAGTGCTAGTGTGGACAGGGAGGTCACCGGGGAGCTGTTTTTT.

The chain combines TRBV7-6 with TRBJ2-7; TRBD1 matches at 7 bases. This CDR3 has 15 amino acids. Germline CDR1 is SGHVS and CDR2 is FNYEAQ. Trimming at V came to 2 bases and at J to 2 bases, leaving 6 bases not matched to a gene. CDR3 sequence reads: CASSLRDSLAYEQYF. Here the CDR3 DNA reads TGTGCCAGCAGCTTAAGGGACAGCCTTGCCTACGAGCAGTACTTC.

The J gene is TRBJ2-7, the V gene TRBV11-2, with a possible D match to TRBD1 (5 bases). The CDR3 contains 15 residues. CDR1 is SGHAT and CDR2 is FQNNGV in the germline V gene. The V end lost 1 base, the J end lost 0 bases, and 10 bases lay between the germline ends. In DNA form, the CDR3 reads TGTGCCAGCAGCTTAGTCCTGGACAACTCCTACGAGCAGTACTTC. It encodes CASSLVLDNSYEQYF. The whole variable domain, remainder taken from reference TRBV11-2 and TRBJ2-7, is EAGVAQSPRYKIIEKRQSVAFWCNPISGHATLYWYQQILGQGPKLLIQFQNNGVVDDSQLPKDRFSAERLKGVDSTLKIQPAKLEDSAVYLCASSLVLDNSYEQYFGPGTRLTVT.

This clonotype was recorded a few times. The CDR3 sequence is CSARTGGNTGELFF. The CDR3 coding sequence is TGCAGTGCTCGTACGGGGGGGAACACCGGGGAGCTGTTTTTT. The chain joins TRBV20-1 to TRBJ2-2, with TRBD2 matching over 7 bases. J was trimmed by 1 base and V by 5 bases; bases with no gene match: 4. The CDR3 totals 14 residues. Germline V lookup: CDR1 DFQATT, CDR2 SNEGSKA (reference sequence).